The sequence of this T cell receptor beta chain was determined in a study of early T cells in non-severe SARS-CoV-2 infection. In this sample, this clonotype turned up many times. The antigen is unknown. Study outcomes and limitations: The matching step, a VDJdb search, favored anti-spike CD8 responses and missed private and CD4 specificities.

The TCR library protocol attached unique molecular identifiers to the individual cDNA molecules. TCRdb re-called the 5' RACE reads with MiXCR, one entry per CDR3 protein. The sample contains 90,000 to 130,000 distinct CDR3 sequences, roughly an eighth of which appear only once. Trimming took off 0 bases at V and 4 bases at J, with 16 bases between the two ends. CDR3 size: 16 residues. Germline V gives CDR1 SGHTA, CDR2 FQGNSA. Material: whole blood, obtained at baseline. This chain uses TRBV7-2 with TRBJ2-7; D possibly corresponds to TRBD2 (5 bases). The TCR originated in an adult who was a healthcare worker with PCR-confirmed SARS-CoV-2 infection or an uninfected control (not recorded which). This CDR3 is CASSLAPNQPGYEQYF. CDR3 sequence (DNA): TGTGCCAGCAGCTTAGCGCCCAACCAGCCGGGGTACGAGCAGTACTTC.